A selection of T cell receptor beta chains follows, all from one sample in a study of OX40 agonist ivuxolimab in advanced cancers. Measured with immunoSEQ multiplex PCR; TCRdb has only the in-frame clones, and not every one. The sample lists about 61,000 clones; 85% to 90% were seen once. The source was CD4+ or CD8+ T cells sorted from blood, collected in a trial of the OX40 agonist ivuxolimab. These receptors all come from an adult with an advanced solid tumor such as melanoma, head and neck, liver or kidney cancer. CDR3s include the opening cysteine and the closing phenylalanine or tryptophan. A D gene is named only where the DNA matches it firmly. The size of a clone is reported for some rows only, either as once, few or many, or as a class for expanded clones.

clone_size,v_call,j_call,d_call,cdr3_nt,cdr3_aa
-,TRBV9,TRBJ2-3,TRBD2,TGTGCCAGCAGCGTAGAAGGTGGACTAGGTGGCACAGATACGCAGTATTTT,CASSVEGGLGGTDTQYF
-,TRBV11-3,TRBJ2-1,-,TGTGCCAGCAGCCGATCGACAGATTACAATGAGCAGTTCTTC,CASSRSTDYNEQFF
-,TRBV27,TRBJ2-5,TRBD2,TGTGCCAGCAGCCGGGCGGGAGGGCAAGAGACCCAGTACTTC,CASSRAGGQETQYF
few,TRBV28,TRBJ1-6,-,TGTGCCAGCACCCCCGGCGGGACGAGGAATTCACCCCTCCACTTT,CASTPGGTRNSPLHF
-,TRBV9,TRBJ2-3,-,TGTGCCAGCAGCGTAGGTAGGGTGAGCACAGATACGCAGTATTTT,CASSVGRVSTDTQYF
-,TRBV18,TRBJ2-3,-,TGTGCCAGCTCACCTGCTACCGGGAGAAGCGGGGATACGCAGTATTTT,CASSPATGRSGDTQYF
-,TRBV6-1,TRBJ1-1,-,TGTGCCAGCAGTGTAGGTGGGGTCACTGAAGCTTTCTTT,CASSVGGVTEAFF
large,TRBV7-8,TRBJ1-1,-,TGTGCCAGCAGCCCCCACGGGGGGACTGAAGCTTTCTTT,CASSPHGGTEAFF
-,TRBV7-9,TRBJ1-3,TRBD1,TGTGCCAGCAGCTTAGCACTGGGACAGGGTTACTCTGGAAACACCATATATTTT,CASSLALGQGYSGNTIYF
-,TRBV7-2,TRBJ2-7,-,TGTGCCAGCAGCCCCGACGGGAGCTCGGGCGAGCAGTACTTC,CASSPDGSSGEQYF
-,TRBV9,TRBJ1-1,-,TGTGCCAGCAGCGTAGGTTGGGGGAACACTGAAGCTTTCTTT,CASSVGWGNTEAFF
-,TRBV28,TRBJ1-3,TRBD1,TGTGCCAGCAGACCAGGGGGCGCTTCAAGTAGAAACACCATATATTTT,CASRPGGASSRNTIYF
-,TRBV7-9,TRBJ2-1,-,TGTGCCAGCAGCTTATCTCCGGGCAGGGTCGATGAGCAGTTCTTC,CASSLSPGRVDEQFF
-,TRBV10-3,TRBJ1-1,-,TGTGCCATCAGAGGCGGGACTTACGAAGAAGCTTTCTTT,CAIRGGTYEEAFF
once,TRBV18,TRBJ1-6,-,TGTGCCAGCTCACCGACGGACTCCGGTACAGTTAATTCACCCCTCCACTTT,CASSPTDSGTVNSPLHF
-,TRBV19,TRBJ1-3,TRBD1,TGTGCCAGTCAACAGGGGACTGGAAACACCATATATTTT,CASQQGTGNTIYF
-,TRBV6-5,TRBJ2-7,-,TGTGCCAGCAGCCACGGGCTCGAGCAGTACTTC,CASSHGLEQYF
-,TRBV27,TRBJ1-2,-,TGTGCCAGCAGTTTTTCGGGTTTCTATGGCTACACCTTC,CASSFSGFYGYTF
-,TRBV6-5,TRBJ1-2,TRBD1,TGTGCCAGCAGTGGACAGGGTAACTATGGCTACACCTTC,CASSGQGNYGYTF
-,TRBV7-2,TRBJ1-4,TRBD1,TGTGCCAGCAGCTTAGTCGCTGGGACAGAGAATGAAAAACTGTTTTTT,CASSLVAGTENEKLFF
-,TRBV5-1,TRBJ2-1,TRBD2,TGCGCCAGCAGCTCCGGGACTAAAGGTAGTGAGCAGTTCTTC,CASSSGTKGSEQFF
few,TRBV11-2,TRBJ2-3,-,TGTGCCAGCAGCCTAGGACTCTACACAGATACGCAGTATTTT,CASSLGLYTDTQYF
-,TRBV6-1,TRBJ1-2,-,TGTGCCAGCAGTGAATTCTCGTCAGGGGCTTATGGCTACACCTTC,CASSEFSSGAYGYTF
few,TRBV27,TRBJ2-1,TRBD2,TGTGCCAGCAGCCGTGGACTAGCGGGAGGGTATGAGCAGTTCTTC,CASSRGLAGGYEQFF
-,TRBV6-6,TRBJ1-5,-,TGTGCCAGCAGTCGTACGGGGGGCGACCAGCCCCAGCATTTT,CASSRTGGDQPQHF
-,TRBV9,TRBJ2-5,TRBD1,TGTGCCAGCAGCGTCCTCTCAGGGGGAGAGACCCAGTACTTC,CASSVLSGGETQYF
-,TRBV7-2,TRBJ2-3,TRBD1,TGTGCCAGCAGCTTAGATCGCCGAGGGACAGGAGACACAGATACGCAGTATTTT,CASSLDRRGTGDTDTQYF
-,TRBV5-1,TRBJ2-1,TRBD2,TGCGCCAGCAGCTTAAGTCCCGGGACTAGCGGGGCCTACAATGAGCAGTTCTTC,CASSLSPGTSGAYNEQFF
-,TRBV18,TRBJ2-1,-,TGTGCCAGCTCACCACCGACTAGACAGGGCAATGAGCAGTTCTTC,CASSPPTRQGNEQFF
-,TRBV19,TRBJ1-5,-,TGTGCCAGTAGTATGTCGGGGCAGGTCAATCAGCCCCAGCATTTT,CASSMSGQVNQPQHF
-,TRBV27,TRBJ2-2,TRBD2,TGTGCCAGCAGTATAGCGGGGGCTTTGAACACCGGGGAGCTGTTTTTT,CASSIAGALNTGELFF
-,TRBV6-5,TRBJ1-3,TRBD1,TGTGCCAGTACCGACAGGGGACGTCCTGGAAACACCATATATTTT,CASTDRGRPGNTIYF
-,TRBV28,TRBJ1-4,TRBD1,TGTGCCAGCAGTTCGGGCAGGGGGTTTGCTAATGAAAAACTGTTTTTT,CASSSGRGFANEKLFF
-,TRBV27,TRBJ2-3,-,TGTGCCAGCAGGACCCTGGGGGGAGTTCCAGATACGCAGTATTTT,CASRTLGGVPDTQYF
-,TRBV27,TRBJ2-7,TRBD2,TGTGCCAGCAGTTCCCAACTAGCGCCTAGGCCCTACGAGCAGTACTTC,CASSSQLAPRPYEQYF
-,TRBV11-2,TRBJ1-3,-,TGTGCCAGCAGCTTAATGGGTTCTGGAAACACCATATATTTT,CASSLMGSGNTIYF
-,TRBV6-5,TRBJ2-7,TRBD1,TGTGCCAGCAGTTACCCGGGACAGGGGGCTAGGGAGCAGTACTTC,CASSYPGQGAREQYF
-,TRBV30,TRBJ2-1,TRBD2,TGTGCCTGGAGTCCGAAACTAGCGGGAGGGTACAATGAGCAGTTCTTC,CAWSPKLAGGYNEQFF
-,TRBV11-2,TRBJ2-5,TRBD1,TGTGCCAGCAGCTCCGGAGACAGGGGGCGAGAGACCCAGTACTTC,CASSSGDRGRETQYF
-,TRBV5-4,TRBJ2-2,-,TGTGCCAGCAGCTTTTCCGGGGAGCTGTTTTTT,CASSFSGELFF
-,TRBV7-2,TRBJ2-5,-,TGTGCCAGCAGCTTGGGTGGGAGAGAGACCCAGTACTTC,CASSLGGRETQYF
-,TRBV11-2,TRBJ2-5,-,TGTGCCAGCAGCTTAGGGGGGAGAGAGACCCAGTACTTC,CASSLGGRETQYF